This T cell receptor beta chain was captured in a study of blood T cell repertoires in COVID-19. Study-wide context: The United States, Italy and Spain provided the acute and convalescent COVID-19 samples.

V lost 1 base and J lost 0, with 13 bases in between. From germline, CDR1 is LNHDA and CDR2 SQIVND (reference sequence). CDR3 length: 17 residues. Per the original methods: Estimation of nucleated cell counts was performed using reference gene primer amplification. The data were produced by immunoSEQ multiplex PCR, yet TCRdb's version contains in-frame clones alone and is incomplete. V and J calls plus clone size are reproduced from that table; the DNA served to infer D and trimming. The repertoire holds approximately 38,000 clones, with 87% as singletons. Sequencing used peripheral blood. This TCR came from a man aged 45-65 years with active or convalescent COVID-19. V gene TRBV19 combines with J gene TRBJ2-1, with a possible D match to TRBD2 (6 bases). CDR3 sequence (DNA): TGTGCCAGTAGTATAGGGAGGGCGCGGAGCTCCTACAATGAGCAGTTCTTC. This gives the protein CASSIGRARSSYNEQFF.